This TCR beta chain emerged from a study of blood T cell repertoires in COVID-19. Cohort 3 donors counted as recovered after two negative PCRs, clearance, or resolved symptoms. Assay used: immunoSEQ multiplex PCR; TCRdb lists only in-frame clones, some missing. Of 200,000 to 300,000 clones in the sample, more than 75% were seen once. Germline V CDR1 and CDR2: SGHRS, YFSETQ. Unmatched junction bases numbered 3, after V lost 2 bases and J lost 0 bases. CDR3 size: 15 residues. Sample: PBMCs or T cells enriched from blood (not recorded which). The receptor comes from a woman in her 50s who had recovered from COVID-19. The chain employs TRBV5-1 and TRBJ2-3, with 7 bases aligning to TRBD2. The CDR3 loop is CASSLQAGSTDTQYF. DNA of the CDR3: TGCGCCAGCAGCTTACAAGCGGGGAGCACAGATACGCAGTATTTT.